This T cell receptor beta chain was sequenced during a study of T cells after yellow fever vaccination. Study overall: Each low-cell-number fraction was prepared by means of SMART-Seq v4 Ultra Low Input.

The authors made TCR cDNA by 5'RACE template switching, adding a universal primer site and UMIs. TCRdb called the 5' RACE reads again in MiXCR, with one record for every CDR3 protein. This table has about 330,000 distinct CDR3 sequences, about 4% appearing once. Sequencing was performed on PBMCs, taken 5 days after the yellow fever booster vaccination. This receptor was identified in a man younger than 35 who received the YFV17D yellow fever vaccine.

CDR3: CASSSMTGLKDTGELFF. As DNA, the CDR3 is TGTGCCAGCAGTTCAATGACAGGGCTGAAAGACACCGGGGAGCTGTTTTTT. The chain combines TRBV6-2 or TRBV6-3 with TRBJ2-2, with TRBD1 identical over 7 bases. V lost 4 bases, J lost 3 bases, and 11 bases stayed unmatched. This CDR3 has 17 residues. CDR1 is MNHEY, CDR2 SVGEGT, per germline.